The 19 T cell receptor beta chains below were found in one sample sequenced in a study of cytomegalovirus exposure and HLA in healthy donors. PCR was performed using 60 Vbeta and 13 Jbeta primers. Clones were sequenced by immunoSEQ multiplex PCR, and TCRdb holds only the in-frame ones, with some missing. The data hold some 150,000 clones, with 82% observed a single time. Sequencing used PBMCs. Receptors were obtained from a male donor in good health and CMV-seronegative.

The rearrangement joins TRBV6-1 to TRBJ1-4; 8 nucleotides line up with TRBD1. The CDR3 is 15 residues long. Per the germline V gene, CDR1 is MNHNS and CDR2 is SASEGT. V shed 4 bases, J shed 8 bases, and the junction held 9 bases outside the gene matches. CDR3 loop: CASSAPGGGREKLFF. In DNA, the CDR3 is TGTGCCAGCAGTGCCCCAGGGGGCGGGCGGGAAAAACTGTTTTTT.

The chain employs TRBV5-4 and TRBJ1-2, with 8 bases aligning to TRBD1. Trimming removed 4 bases from V and 2 bases from J; junction bases left unmatched: 10. CDR3 size: 16 residues. Germline V CDR1 and CDR2: SGHNT, YYREEE (reference sequence). For the CDR3, the DNA is TGTGCCAGCAGCACAGGGGGGGATCTTACGAACTATGGCTACACCTTC. Protein: CASSTGGDLTNYGYTF.

The rearrangement joins TRBV2 to TRBJ2-7, with TRBD1 matching 9 bases. This CDR3 spans 15 amino acids. Trimming cost V 5 bases and J 5 bases; bases outside gene matches: 10. Germline CDR1 and CDR2: SNHLY and FYNNEI. The CDR3 loop is CASSPGTGYQDEQYF. The DNA of the CDR3 is TGTGCCAGCAGTCCCGGGACAGGGTATCAAGACGAGCAGTACTTC.

This clone was detected once. This chain uses TRBV30 with TRBJ2-2, with 9 nucleotides matching TRBD1. V lost 4 bases and J lost 8; bases outside the gene matches: 11. Germline assignment: CDR1 GTSNPN and CDR2 SVGIG (reference sequence). The CDR3 is 15 residues long. Here the CDR3 reads CAWTSGQGIGGELFF. The CDR3, as DNA: TGTGCCTGGACTTCCGGACAGGGGATCGGGGGGGAGCTGTTTTTT. Together with reference TRBV30 and TRBJ2-2, the CDR3 gives the full variable domain: SQTIHQWPATLVQPVGSPLSLECTVEGTSNPNLYWYRQAAGRGLQLLFYSVGIGQISSEVPQNLSASRPQDRQFILSSKKLLLSDSGFYLCAWTSGQGIGGELFFGEGSRLTVL.

The rearrangement uses TRBV21-1 and TRBJ1-5; the table names TRBD1, a call not compared with the DNA. TRBV21-1 is deemed a pseudogene. This CDR3 has 23 residues. CDR3 amino acids: CASSSRAPFTSGTRNYSNQPQHF. The CDR3 DNA sequence: TGTGCCAGCAGCAGCCGAGCCCCTTTCACGTCCGGGACAAGAAACTATAGCAATCAGCCCCAGCATTTT.

V is TRBV13 and J is TRBJ2-3; 15 positions match TRBD2. The CDR3 consists of 16 residues. V lost 5 bases, J lost 4 bases, and 4 bases stayed unmatched. The germline V gene encodes CDR1 PRHDT and CDR2 FYEKMQ (reference sequence). This CDR3 is CASSPRTSGRADTQYF. DNA of the CDR3: TGTGCCAGCAGCCCCAGGACTAGCGGGAGGGCAGATACGCAGTATTTT.

The CDR3 loop reads CASSEAQYPNQPQHF. As DNA, the CDR3 is TGTGCCAGCAGTGAAGCTCAGTATCCCAATCAGCCCCAGCATTTT. The chain joins TRBV6-1 to TRBJ1-5, with D unresolved. The CDR3 contains 15 residues. V lost 0 bases and J 3 bases, leaving 9 bases between the germline ends. Germline CDR1 and CDR2: MNHNS and SASEGT.

The rearrangement uses TRBV28 and TRBJ1-2, with TRBD1 identical over 12 bases. Germline CDR1 is MDHEN and CDR2 is SYDVKM. The CDR3 contains 16 residues. The trim removed 6 bases at V and 6 bases at J, leaving 11 bases unmatched. The CDR3 here is CASSTAGTGGYNGYTF. CDR3 DNA: TGTGCCAGCAGCACAGCAGGGACAGGGGGCTATAATGGCTACACCTTC.

This clone showed up just once. The rearrangement joins TRBV4-1 to TRBJ2-7, with 8 positions matching TRBD2. The ends lost 2 bases at V and 1 base at J; junction bases unmatched: 10. There are 17 residues in the CDR3. CDR1 and CDR2 from the germline V gene are MGHRA and YSYEKL. CDR3: CASSQTFGGGTSYEQYF. The DNA for the CDR3 is TGCGCCAGCAGCCAAACTTTCGGGGGGGGTACATCCTACGAGCAGTACTTC.

The chain uses TRBV21-1 and TRBJ2-3; TRBD2, the table's D call, was not compared with the DNA. TRBV21-1 is given as a pseudogene. The CDR3 runs to 14 residues. The chain's CDR3 is CASRTGGPTDTQYF. As DNA, the CDR3 is TGTGCCAGCAGGACTGGCGGGCCCACAGATACGCAGTATTTT.

This clone was seen just once. The same CDR3 is also encoded by other DNA sequences in this sample. J is TRBJ2-1 and V is TRBV18; the D gene is possibly TRBD1 (5 bases). V dropped 4 bases and J dropped 4 bases, with 8 bases sitting between them. This CDR3 contains 13 residues. Germline CDR1 and CDR2: KGHSH and LQKENI. The CDR3 reads CASSQTGYNEQFF. The CDR3 DNA follows: TGTGCCAGCTCACAAACAGGATACAATGAGCAGTTCTTC.

This chain uses TRBV5-8 with TRBJ1-2; D is perhaps TRBD1 (6 bases). CDR3 size: 15 residues. From germline, CDR1 is SGHTS and CDR2 YDEGEE. Between the trimmed V and J ends, which lost 0 bases and 6 bases, there was a span of 15 bases. CDR3 bases: TGTGCCAGCAGCTTGGTAGCGGGGGGCTCTCATGGCTACACCTTC. It encodes CASSLVAGGSHGYTF.

This rearrangement joins TRBV28 to TRBJ2-1, with D possibly being TRBD1 (7 bases). With 5 bases removed from V and 6 bases from J, the gap between germline ends came to 14 bases. CDR1 is MDHEN and CDR2 is SYDVKM in the germline V gene. This CDR3 is built from 14 residues. CDR3 DNA: TGTGCCAGCAGTCTCCAGGGGGGATCCAATGAGCAGTTCTTC. Translated: CASSLQGGSNEQFF.

J is TRBJ1-2 and V is TRBV19, with a tentative D call TRBD1 (5 bases). The V gene's germline CDR1 is LNHDA and CDR2 SQIVND (reference sequence). CDR3 size: 11 residues. V lost 7 bases, J lost 9 bases, and 12 bases lay in between. Here the CDR3 reads CASTTQGSYTF. In nucleotides, the CDR3 is TGTGCCAGTACTACGCAGGGTAGCTACACCTTC. The variable domain in full, completed from reference TRBV19 and TRBJ1-2, reads DGGITQSPKYLFRKEGQNVTLSCEQNLNHDAMYWYRQDPGQGLRLIYYSQIVNDFQKGDIAEGYSVSREKKESFPLTVTSAQKNPTAFYLCASTTQGSYTFGSGTRLTVV.

This chain uses TRBV29-1 with TRBJ1-4, with 8 bases fitting TRBD1. In germline, CDR1 is SQVTM, CDR2 ANQGSEA. Germline trimming cut 7 bases from V and 8 bases from J; bases unmatched to any gene: 15. The CDR3 runs to 15 residues. CDR3 protein: CSAVATGQGAEKLFF. In DNA, the CDR3 is TGCAGCGCCGTGGCCACTGGACAGGGCGCGGAAAAACTGTTTTTT.

The chain combines TRBV2 with TRBJ1-2; the D gene is possibly TRBD1 (5 bases). Germline V CDR1 and CDR2: SNHLY, FYNNEI. This CDR3 comprises 12 residues. V was trimmed by 8 bases and J by 2 bases, leaving 9 bases between them. For the CDR3, the DNA is TGTGCCAGCGTGTCAGGGAACTATGGCTACACCTTC. Encoded protein: CASVSGNYGYTF.

The rearrangement links TRBV6-6 to TRBJ2-2; 10 bases fit TRBD2. The length of the CDR3 is 15 residues. Germline V CDR1 and CDR2: MNHNY, SVGAGI (reference sequence). After removal of 4 bases from V and 4 bases from J, the junction contained 3 bases not matched to a gene. This CDR3 reads CASSWSGGATGELFF. In nucleotides, the CDR3 is TGTGCCAGCAGTTGGAGCGGGGGGGCCACCGGGGAGCTGTTTTTT.

The chain uses TRBV5-6 and TRBJ2-7, with 7 nucleotides matching TRBD2. After removal of 0 bases from V and 2 bases from J, the junction contained 5 bases not matched to a gene. This CDR3 contains 15 residues. In germline, CDR1 is SGHDT, CDR2 YYEEEE. The CDR3: CASSLGREIAYEQYF. The CDR3 region has the DNA TGTGCCAGCAGCTTGGGGCGGGAGATAGCCTACGAGCAGTACTTC. Using reference TRBV5-6 and TRBJ2-7 for the parts outside the CDR3, the full variable domain is DAGVTQSPTHLIKTRGQQVTLRCSPKSGHDTVSWYQQALGQGPQFIFQYYEEEERQRGNFPDRFSGHQFPNYSSELNVNALLLGDSALYLCASSLGREIAYEQYFGPGTRLTVT.

The chain links TRBV19 to TRBJ1-4; D gene ambiguous. There are 12 residues in the CDR3. Between the trimmed V and J ends, which lost 5 bases and 10 bases, there was a span of 11 bases. Germline assignment: CDR1 LNHDA and CDR2 SQIVND (reference sequence). The CDR3 nucleotides are TGTGCCAGTAGTCCTACCACGGGAAAACTGTTTTTT. Amino acids: CASSPTTGKLFF. Variable domain in full (rest from reference TRBV19 and TRBJ1-4): DGGITQSPKYLFRKEGQNVTLSCEQNLNHDAMYWYRQDPGQGLRLIYYSQIVNDFQKGDIAEGYSVSREKKESFPLTVTSAQKNPTAFYLCASSPTTGKLFFGSGTQLSVL.